This passage covers 4 T cell receptor beta chains from one sample sequenced in a study of T cell responses to AZD1222 COVID-19 vaccine. Produced via immunoSEQ multiplex PCR; TCRdb's table is partial and in-frame only. The repertoire has about 160,000 clones, around nine tenths of them found once; the top ten carry 4% to 4.5%. The sequencing here drew on peripheral blood, taken 28 days after the second AZD1222 dose. All receptors come from an adult who received the AZD1222 COVID-19 vaccine.

The chain recombines TRBV27 with TRBJ2-7; TRBD1 might be the D (5 bases). Germline-derived CDR1 and CDR2 are MNHEY and SMNVEV (reference sequence). V was pared by 0 bases and J by 0 bases, with 9 bases between. CDR3 length: 15 residues. For the CDR3, the DNA is TGTGCCAGCAGTTTATCGACAGAGACCTCCTACGAGCAGTACTTC. It yields the protein CASSLSTETSYEQYF.

This chain uses TRBV6-6 with TRBJ2-6; possible D gene TRBD2, 6 bases. V lost 7 bases and J lost 2, with 15 bases in between. The germline V gene has CDR1 MNHNY and CDR2 SVGAGI (reference sequence). The CDR3 is 16 amino acids. The CDR3 nucleotides are TGTGCCAGCACGGGGGTAGCCGTACCTGGGGCCAACGTCCTGACTTTC. This gives the protein CASTGVAVPGANVLTF.

This chain uses TRBV5-4 with TRBJ2-7; D possibly corresponds to TRBD1 (7 bases). The V end was cut by 4 bases, the J end by 3 bases, with 14 bases between. CDR1 and CDR2 from the germline V gene are SGHNT and YYREEE (reference sequence). This CDR3 has 14 amino acids. The CDR3 region has the DNA TGTGCCAGCAGCCCGGCGGGACAGTACTACGAGCAGTACTTC. Residues: CASSPAGQYYEQYF.

The V call is TRBV18, the J call TRBJ1-2; possibly TRBD1 for D (5 bases). V was cut by 3 bases and J by 5 bases, with 16 bases left in between. The CDR3 extends over 15 amino acids. Germline CDR1 reads KGHSH; CDR2 reads LQKENI. This CDR3 reads CASSPNVRDPYGYTF. DNA for the CDR3: TGTGCCAGCTCACCTAACGTGAGGGACCCTTATGGCTACACCTTC.